The table lists the clone carrying this T cell receptor (beta chain) with a few counts. The sample is drawn from a study of beta chain features in type 1 diabetes. Across the study: On cell yields, gender and age, patients and healthy donors were similar.

All sorted populations exceeded 95% purity. Expressed TCRB transcripts were sequenced after all isolated RNA was converted to cDNA. Profiled with immunoSEQ multiplex PCR; TCRdb holds only in-frame clones, not every one. This table holds 200,000 to 250,000 clones, 27% found once. The sample comprised central memory CD4+ T cells from blood. This receptor was taken from a man between 25 and 39 years old in good health.

The CDR3 spells CASSLQLAGSSYNEQFF. The CDR3 DNA is TGTGCCAGCAGCCTCCAACTAGCGGGAAGCTCCTACAATGAGCAGTTCTTC. This chain connects TRBV5-6 to TRBJ2-1; TRBD2 matches at 10 bases. With 4 bases clipped from V and 0 bases from J, the junction kept 7 bases outside the gene matches. Looked up from germline, CDR1 is SGHDT and CDR2 is YYEEEE. The CDR3 extends over 17 amino acids.